The text below deals with one TCR beta chain. As yet, its antigen is unknown. The libraries were made with immunoSEQ v3. Here immunoSEQ multiplex PCR was the method, and the copy in TCRdb shows in-frame clones only, minus some. The table includes 55,000 to 60,000 clones, about 70% detected once. As for time point: pre-treatment sample, taken before nivolumab and TIL therapy. This record comes from a study of TIL therapy for anti-PD-1-resistant metastatic lung cancer. Whole-study findings and limits: The cohort had more treatment-naive, never-smoker and oncogene-addicted patients than typical.

V was trimmed by 3 bases and J by 2 bases, leaving 16 bases between them. This CDR3 has 16 amino acids. Germline assignment: CDR1 KGHSH and CDR2 LQKENI. The source was blood, collected at baseline. This chain connects TRBV18 to TRBJ1-1; tentatively, D is TRBD1 (5 bases). The TCR sequence derives from a person between 25 and 80 years old with non-small cell lung cancer. The CDR3 region is CASSPPGVGGNTEAFF. The CDR3, as DNA: TGTGCCAGCTCACCGCCGGGTGTCGGGGGAAACACTGAAGCTTTCTTT.